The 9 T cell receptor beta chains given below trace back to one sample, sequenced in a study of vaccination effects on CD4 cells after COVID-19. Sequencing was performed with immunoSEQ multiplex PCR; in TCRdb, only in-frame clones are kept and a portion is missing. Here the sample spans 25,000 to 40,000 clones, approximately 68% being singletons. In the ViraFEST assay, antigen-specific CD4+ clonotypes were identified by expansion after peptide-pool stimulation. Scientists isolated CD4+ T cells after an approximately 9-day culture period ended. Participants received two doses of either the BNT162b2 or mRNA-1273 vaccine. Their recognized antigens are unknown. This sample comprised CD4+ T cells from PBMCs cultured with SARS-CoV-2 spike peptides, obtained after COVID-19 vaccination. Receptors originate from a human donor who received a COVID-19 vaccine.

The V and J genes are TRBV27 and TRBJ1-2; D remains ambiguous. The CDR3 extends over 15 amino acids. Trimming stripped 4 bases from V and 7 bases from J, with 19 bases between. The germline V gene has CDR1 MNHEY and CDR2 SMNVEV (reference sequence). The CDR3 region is CASSSALSAGGGYTF. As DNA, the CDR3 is TGTGCCAGCAGTTCCGCTCTTTCGGCAGGAGGTGGCTACACCTTC.

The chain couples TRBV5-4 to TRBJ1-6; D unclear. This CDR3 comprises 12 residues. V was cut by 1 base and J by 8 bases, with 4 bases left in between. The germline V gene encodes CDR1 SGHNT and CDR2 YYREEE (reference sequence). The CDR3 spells CASSLLDSPLHF. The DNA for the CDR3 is TGTGCCAGCAGCTTGTTAGATTCACCCCTCCACTTT.

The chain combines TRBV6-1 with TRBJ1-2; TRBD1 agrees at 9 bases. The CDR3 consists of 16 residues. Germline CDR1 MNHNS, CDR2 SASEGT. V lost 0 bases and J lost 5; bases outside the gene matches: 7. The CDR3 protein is CASSEAGTGLLYGYTF. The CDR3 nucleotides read TGTGCCAGCAGTGAAGCGGGGACAGGGCTCTTGTATGGCTACACCTTC.

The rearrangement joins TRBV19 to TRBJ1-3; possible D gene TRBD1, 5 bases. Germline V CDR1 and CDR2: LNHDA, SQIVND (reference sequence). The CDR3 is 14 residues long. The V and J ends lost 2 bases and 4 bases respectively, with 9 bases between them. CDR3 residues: CASSIQGDGNTIYF. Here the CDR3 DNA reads TGTGCCAGTAGTATACAGGGTGACGGAAACACCATATATTTT. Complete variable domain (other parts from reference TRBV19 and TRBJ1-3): DGGITQSPKYLFRKEGQNVTLSCEQNLNHDAMYWYRQDPGQGLRLIYYSQIVNDFQKGDIAEGYSVSREKKESFPLTVTSAQKNPTAFYLCASSIQGDGNTIYFGEGSWLTVV.

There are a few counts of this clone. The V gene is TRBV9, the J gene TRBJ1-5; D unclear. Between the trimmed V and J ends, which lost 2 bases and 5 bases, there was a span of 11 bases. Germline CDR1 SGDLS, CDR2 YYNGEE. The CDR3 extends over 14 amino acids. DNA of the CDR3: TGTGCCAGCAGCGTCGGCAGGCGAGATCAGCCCCAGCATTTT. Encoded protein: CASSVGRRDQPQHF.

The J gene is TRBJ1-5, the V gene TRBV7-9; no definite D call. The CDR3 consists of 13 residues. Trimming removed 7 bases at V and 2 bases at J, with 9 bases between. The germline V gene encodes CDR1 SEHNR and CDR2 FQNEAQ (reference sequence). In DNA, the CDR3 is TGTGCCAGCAACTCAGACGGCAATCAGCCCCAGCATTTT. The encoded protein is CASNSDGNQPQHF.

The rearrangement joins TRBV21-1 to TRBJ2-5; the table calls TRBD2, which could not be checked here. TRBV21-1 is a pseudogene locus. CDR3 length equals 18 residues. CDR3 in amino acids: CASSKAGRDGRRRETQYF. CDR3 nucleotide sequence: TGTGCCAGCAGCAAAGCGGGGCGCGATGGGAGGAGACGAGAGACCCAGTACTTC.

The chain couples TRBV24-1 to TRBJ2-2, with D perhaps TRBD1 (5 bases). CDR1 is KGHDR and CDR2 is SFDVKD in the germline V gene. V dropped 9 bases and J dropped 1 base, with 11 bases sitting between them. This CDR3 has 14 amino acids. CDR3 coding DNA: TGTGCCACCGGGTGGGGCCTGAACACCGGGGAGCTGTTTTTT. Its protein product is CATGWGLNTGELFF.

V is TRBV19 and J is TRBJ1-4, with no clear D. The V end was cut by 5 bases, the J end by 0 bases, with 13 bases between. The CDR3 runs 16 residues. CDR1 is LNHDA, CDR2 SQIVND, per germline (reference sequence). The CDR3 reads CASSEYTVTTNEKLFF. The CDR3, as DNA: TGTGCCAGTAGTGAATACACCGTGACAACTAATGAAAAACTGTTTTTT.